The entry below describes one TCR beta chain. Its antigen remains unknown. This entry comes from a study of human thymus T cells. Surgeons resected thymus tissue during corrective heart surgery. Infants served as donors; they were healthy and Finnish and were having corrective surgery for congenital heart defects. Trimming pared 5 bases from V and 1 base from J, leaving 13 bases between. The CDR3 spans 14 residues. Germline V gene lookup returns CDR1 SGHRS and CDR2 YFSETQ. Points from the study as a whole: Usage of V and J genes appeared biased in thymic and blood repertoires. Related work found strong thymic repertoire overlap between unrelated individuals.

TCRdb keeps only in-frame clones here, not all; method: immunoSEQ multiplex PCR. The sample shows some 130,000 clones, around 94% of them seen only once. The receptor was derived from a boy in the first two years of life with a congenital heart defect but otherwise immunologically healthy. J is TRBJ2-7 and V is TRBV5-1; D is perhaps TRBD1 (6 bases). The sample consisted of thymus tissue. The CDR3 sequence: CASRSGTFSYEQYF. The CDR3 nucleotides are TGCGCCAGCAGATCCGGGACATTTTCCTACGAGCAGTACTTC.